This T cell receptor (beta chain) was captured by sequencing in a study of blood T cell repertoires in COVID-19. Whole-study context: PBMCs, B-cell-depleted T cells, or T cells provided the cDNA or gDNA that made up the material.

TCRdb's copy holds only in-frame clones and misses some; the assay was immunoSEQ multiplex PCR. This table has approximately 200,000 clones, 80% to 90% appearing once. Cohort assignment relied on participant-reported clinical history. Recovered participants had two consecutive negative NP/OP PCR tests, healthcare professional clearance, or symptom resolution. The sequence derives from a man in his forties or fifties who had recovered from COVID-19. The material sequenced was PBMCs or T cells enriched from blood (not recorded which).

The CDR3 DNA reads as TGCGCCAGCAGCCAAGCGGGAGGGGGGAAAGAGACCCAGTACTTC. Its protein product is CASSQAGGGKETQYF. This rearrangement joins TRBV4-1 to TRBJ2-5; 8 positions agree with TRBD2. From germline, CDR1 is MGHRA and CDR2 YSYEKL. The trim removed 1 base at V and 3 bases at J, leaving 4 bases unmatched. The CDR3 is 15 residues long.